The rows below give T cell receptor beta chains drawn from one sample of a study of OX40 agonist ivuxolimab in advanced cancers. Repertoires were generated with immunoSEQ multiplex PCR, while TCRdb's copy carries only in-frame clones and drops some. The sample shows some 60,000 clones, 65% to 85% of them seen only once. The material sequenced was CD4+ or CD8+ T cells sorted from blood, taken in a trial of the OX40 agonist ivuxolimab. The receptors shown here come from an adult with an advanced solid tumor such as melanoma, head and neck, liver or kidney cancer. Both conserved end residues are part of each CDR3. The D gene is left open where the match is weak. Part of the rows lack a size; the others show once, few, many or a class for expanded clones.

J	D	V	size	DNA	CDR3
TRBJ1-2	-	TRBV5-4	-	TGTGCCAGCAGCTTGCCAACTGCGGGGGCCCAGGGCTACACCTTC	CASSLPTAGAQGYTF
TRBJ2-1	TRBD2	TRBV18	-	TGTGCCAGCTCACCGACTAGCGGGAGTAATACGGGTTACAATGAGCAGTTCTTC	CASSPTSGSNTGYNEQFF
TRBJ2-7	TRBD2	TRBV7-8	once	TGTGCCAGCAGATTAGCGGGATTTTACGAGCAGTACTTC	CASRLAGFYEQYF
TRBJ1-1	-	TRBV5-1	-	TGCGCCAGCAGCTTGGAAGGGGCCTCAATGAACACTGAAGCTTTCTTT	CASSLEGASMNTEAFF
TRBJ1-2	-	TRBV29-1	-	TGCAGCGTTGGTCAGGGGAAAGCAGTGAGCGGCTACACCTTC	CSVGQGKAVSGYTF
TRBJ1-4	-	TRBV4-3	-	TGCGCCAGCAGCCAAGAGTCGGGGACCATCCCCTCTAATGAAAAACTGTTTTTT	CASSQESGTIPSNEKLFF
TRBJ2-1	-	TRBV10-3	-	TGTGCCATCAGTGTCTCGGCGCCACAGGGCGATGAGCAGTTCTTC	CAISVSAPQGDEQFF
TRBJ2-3	-	TRBV18	-	TGTGCCAGCTCACCACCACGGACTAGCACAGATACGCAGTATTTT	CASSPPRTSTDTQYF
TRBJ2-1	TRBD2	TRBV27	-	TGTGCCAGCAGTTTAAGGTATGGGACTAGCGGGACCTACAATGAGCAGTTCTTC	CASSLRYGTSGTYNEQFF
TRBJ1-2	-	TRBV2	-	TGTGCCAGCAGTGAAGCAATCTATGGCTACACCTTC	CASSEAIYGYTF
TRBJ1-4	-	TRBV5-1	-	TGCGCCAGCAGCTTGGGCCCACCCGAAGGGAAACTGTTTTTT	CASSLGPPEGKLFF
TRBJ2-2	-	TRBV29-1	-	TGCAGTACAGACGGGGCAGGGATAACCGGGGAGCTGTTTTTT	CSTDGAGITGELFF
TRBJ1-2	TRBD1	TRBV6-1	-	TGTGCCAGCAGTACGGGACAGGTCAGCAGAGGCTACACCTTC	CASSTGQVSRGYTF
TRBJ2-1	TRBD2	TRBV13	-	TGTGCCAGCAGCTTAGTAGCGGGAGCTGAGCAGTTCTTC	CASSLVAGAEQFF
TRBJ1-2	-	TRBV10-3	-	TGTGCCATCAGTGAGATGGTGGCAGGCTCGGGCTACACCTTC	CAISEMVAGSGYTF
TRBJ1-2	-	TRBV7-9	once	TGTGCCAGCAGCTCCGGACTGCACTATGGCTACACCTTC	CASSSGLHYGYTF
TRBJ2-1	-	TRBV5-1	-	TGCGCCAGCAGCTCGGACCCCAGCTCCTACAATGAGCAGTTCTTC	CASSSDPSSYNEQFF
TRBJ2-6	-	TRBV29-1	-	TGCAGCGTGGGGTACGTTAAGGGAGGGGCCAACGTCCTGACTTTC	CSVGYVKGGANVLTF
TRBJ1-2	TRBD1	TRBV6-4	-	TGTGCCAGCAGTGGAGGGACAGGGGGCGCCTATGGCTACACCTTC	CASSGGTGGAYGYTF
TRBJ1-2	TRBD1	TRBV5-1	-	TGCGCCAGCAGCATAAGGGGACAGCGATGGGGCTACACCTTC	CASSIRGQRWGYTF
TRBJ1-2	TRBD1	TRBV7-2	-	TGTGCCAGCAGCTTTGGACAGGGCGGCTATGGCTACACCTTC	CASSFGQGGYGYTF
TRBJ1-2	-	TRBV19	-	TGTGCCAGTAGTACAAACCCGGGAAGCCACGGCTACACCTTC	CASSTNPGSHGYTF
TRBJ1-5	-	TRBV19	-	TGTGCCAGTAATCAAATGGGGGGTGATCAGCCCCAGCATTTT	CASNQMGGDQPQHF
TRBJ2-2	-	TRBV5-1	-	TGCGCCAGCAGCCCCGGGACTCCCGCCGGGGAGCTGTTTTTT	CASSPGTPAGELFF
TRBJ2-5	-	TRBV20-1	-	TGCAGTGCTAGCGGGGAAGAGACCCAGTACTTC	CSASGEETQYF
TRBJ2-1	-	TRBV7-9	-	TGTGCCAGCAGCTTAAGAGTCAGGGGTGGTGATGAGCAGTTCTTC	CASSLRVRGGDEQFF
TRBJ1-2	-	TRBV4-2	-	TGTGCCAGCAGCTACCAGGGGAGGGTTCAATCCTATGGCTACACCTTC	CASSYQGRVQSYGYTF
TRBJ2-2	TRBD2	TRBV11-2	once	TGTGCCAGCAGCTTAGGGGCTAGCGGGAATACCGGGGAGCTGTTTTTT	CASSLGASGNTGELFF
TRBJ2-5	TRBD2	TRBV9	-	TGTGCCAGCAGCGTAGGAGGAGGACTAGCAGGGGAAGAGACCCAGTACTTC	CASSVGGGLAGEETQYF
TRBJ2-1	-	TRBV2	-	TGTGCCAGCTCTTATACAGGGTCGGGGGGAAGCTCCTACAATGAGCAGTTCTTC	CASSYTGSGGSSYNEQFF
TRBJ2-3	TRBD2	TRBV18	-	TGTGCCAGCTCACGGAATAGCGGGAGTGTAGCAGATACGCAGTATTTT	CASSRNSGSVADTQYF
TRBJ2-7	-	TRBV7-2	-	TGTGCCAGCAGCTTTGGGCGGCTAAGCTCCTACGAGCAGTACTTC	CASSFGRLSSYEQYF
TRBJ1-2	-	TRBV11-1	-	TGTGCCAGCAGCTTGGCCCCGGATGGCTACACCTTC	CASSLAPDGYTF
TRBJ1-1	-	TRBV20-1	-	TGCAGTGCTAGGAACACTGAAGCTTTCTTT	CSARNTEAFF
TRBJ1-5	TRBD1	TRBV30	-	TGTGCCTGGAGCCTAGGACAGGCAAATCAGCCCCAGCATTTT	CAWSLGQANQPQHF
TRBJ1-5	-	TRBV7-3	-	TGTGCCAGCAGCCAAAAAGGGGTGTATAGCAATCAGCCCCAGCATTTT	CASSQKGVYSNQPQHF
TRBJ1-2	TRBD1	TRBV7-6	-	TGTGCCAGCAGCTTAGCGGGACAGGAGGATGGCTACACCTTC	CASSLAGQEDGYTF
TRBJ2-3	-	TRBV15	-	TGTGCCACCAGCAGAGAAAGGAGGGCGGTTGATACGCAGTATTTT	CATSRERRAVDTQYF
TRBJ2-1	-	TRBV11-3	once	TGTGCCAGCAGCCCCGCGGAGGGGTCCTACAATGAGCAGTTCTTC	CASSPAEGSYNEQFF
TRBJ2-1	-	TRBV10-3	-	TGTGCCATCAGTGGACAAAGCGGCGCTCTTGAGCAGTTCTTC	CAISGQSGALEQFF
TRBJ2-1	TRBD2	TRBV18	-	TGTGCCAGCTCAGGGGGTAGCGGGTACAATGAGCAGTTCTTC	CASSGGSGYNEQFF
TRBJ1-4	-	TRBV9	-	TGTGCCAGCAGCCCGCAGATGGTTAATGAAAAACTGTTTTTT	CASSPQMVNEKLFF
TRBJ1-1	-	TRBV5-1	-	TGCGCCAGCAGCTTGGAGCTGATGAACACTGAAGCTTTCTTT	CASSLELMNTEAFF
TRBJ2-1	TRBD1	TRBV6-5	-	TGTGCCACAGGACAGGGGGTTTACAATGAGCAGTTCTTC	CATGQGVYNEQFF
TRBJ1-5	-	TRBV4-2	once	TGTGCCAGCAGCCGACAGTTAAATCAGCCCCAGCATTTT	CASSRQLNQPQHF
TRBJ1-6	TRBD1	TRBV30	-	TGTGCCTGGAGTGAAGGGACAGGGAATTCACCCCTCCACTTT	CAWSEGTGNSPLHF
TRBJ2-1	-	TRBV25-1	-	TGTGCCAGCAGTGAAGGACGGGAGCTGAATGAGCAGTTCTTC	CASSEGRELNEQFF
TRBJ2-5	TRBD1	TRBV14	few	TGTGCCAGCAGCCAATACAGGGGGGTAGAAGAGACCCAGTACTTC	CASSQYRGVEETQYF
TRBJ1-2	TRBD1	TRBV28	-	TGTGCCAGCAGTTCGGGACAGGGATACTATGGCTACACCTTC	CASSSGQGYYGYTF
TRBJ2-1	-	TRBV11-3	-	TGTGCCAGCTCCTTAACGGGACGCCACTACAATGAGCAGTTCTTC	CASSLTGRHYNEQFF
TRBJ2-2	TRBD2	TRBV9	-	TGTGCCAGCAGCCCAGGGACTAGCGGGAGGGCGAACACCGGGGAGCTGTTTTTT	CASSPGTSGRANTGELFF
TRBJ2-7	-	TRBV29-1	once	TGCAGCGTTGAACCCGGTCAGTACTTC	CSVEPGQYF
TRBJ2-1	-	TRBV7-8	-	TGTGCCAGCAGCTCGACACTAGATAATGAGCAGTTCTTC	CASSSTLDNEQFF
TRBJ2-3	TRBD2	TRBV7-3	-	TGTGCCAGCAGCTTATTGCTAGCGGGTTACACAGATACGCAGTATTTT	CASSLLLAGYTDTQYF
TRBJ2-7	-	TRBV11-1	once	TGTGCCAGCAGCTTAGAACGTCAATACGAGCAGTACTTC	CASSLERQYEQYF
TRBJ1-1	-	TRBV27	-	TGTGCCAGCAGTTTCCGGGCACCCCTGGTGAACACTGAAGCTTTCTTT	CASSFRAPLVNTEAFF
TRBJ2-7	-	TRBV7-9	-	TGTGCCAGCAGCTTAGGGGGGGCCCACTACGAGCAGTACTTC	CASSLGGAHYEQYF
TRBJ1-1	-	TRBV5-1	-	TGCGCCAGCAGCTTGGTAGTTTCCGGAAACACTGAAGCTTTCTTT	CASSLVVSGNTEAFF
TRBJ2-3	TRBD2	TRBV4-1	once	TGCGCCAGCAGCCAAGCGGGACTAGCGGCAGATACGCAGTATTTT	CASSQAGLAADTQYF